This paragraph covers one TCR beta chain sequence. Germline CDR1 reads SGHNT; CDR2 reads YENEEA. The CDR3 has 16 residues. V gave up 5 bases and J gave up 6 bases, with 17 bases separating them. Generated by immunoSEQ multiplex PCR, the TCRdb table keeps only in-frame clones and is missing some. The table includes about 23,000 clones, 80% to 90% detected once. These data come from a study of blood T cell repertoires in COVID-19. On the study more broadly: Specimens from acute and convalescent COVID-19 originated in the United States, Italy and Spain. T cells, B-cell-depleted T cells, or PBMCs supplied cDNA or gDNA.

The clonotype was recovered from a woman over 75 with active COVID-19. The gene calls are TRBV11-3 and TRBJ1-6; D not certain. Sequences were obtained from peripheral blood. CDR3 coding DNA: TGTGCCAGCAGCCCAGATCGGGTAGGACTTAATTCACCCCTCCACTTT. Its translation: CASSPDRVGLNSPLHF. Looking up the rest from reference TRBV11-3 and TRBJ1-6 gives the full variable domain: EAGVVQSPRYKIIEKKQPVAFWCNPISGHNTLYWYLQNLGQGPELLIRYENEEAVDDSQLPKDRFSAERLKGVDSTLKIQPAELGDSAVYLCASSPDRVGLNSPLHFGNGTRLTVT.